These 21 T cell receptor beta chains originate from one sample sequenced in a study of long-term antiretroviral therapy in people with HIV. Sequencing used immunoSEQ v3.0 at survey level. This table comes from immunoSEQ multiplex PCR, and its TCRdb copy is limited to in-frame clones, with some not included. Among tens of thousands of clones listed, 70% to 90% were seen once. Sequences were derived from unsorted PBMCs, sampled 1.1 years after starting antiretroviral therapy. The receptor set was obtained from a man aged 18 to 30 with HIV.

The genes are TRBV7-9 and TRBJ2-7, with D perhaps TRBD1 (6 bases). This CDR3 comprises 12 residues. The germline V gene has CDR1 SEHNR and CDR2 FQNEAQ (reference sequence). The V gene lost 5 bases and the J gene lost 5 bases, with 10 bases spanning the gap. The CDR3 DNA reads as TGTGCCAGCAGCCCGAACAGGGACGAGCAGTACTTC. Its protein is CASSPNRDEQYF.

This chain connects TRBV6-5 to TRBJ1-1, with 7 bases aligning to TRBD1. The CDR3 length is 15 residues. CDR1 is MNHEY, CDR2 SVGAGI, per germline. V dropped 0 bases and J dropped 4; count of bases not matched to a gene: 5. DNA for the CDR3: TGTGCCAGCAGTTACTCCGGGGCAGGGGGCACTGAAGCTTTCTTT. Amino acid sequence: CASSYSGAGGTEAFF.

The chain has TRBV29-1 and TRBJ2-7; 7 bases match TRBD2. After removal of 6 bases from V and 0 bases from J, the junction contained 14 bases not matched to a gene. Germline values: CDR1 SQVTM, CDR2 ANQGSEA. CDR3 size: 16 residues. As DNA, the CDR3 is TGCAGCGTCTGGGGGGGACCATTGACCGACTCCTACGAGCAGTACTTC. Amino acids: CSVWGGPLTDSYEQYF.

The chain is built from TRBV10-3 and TRBJ2-1; 9 nucleotides match TRBD1. CDR3 size: 14 residues. V was pared by 3 bases and J by 8 bases, with 5 bases of the junction left unmatched. The V gene's germline CDR1 is ENHRY and CDR2 SYGVKD. The CDR3 bases are TGTGCCATCAGTGACCGGGGACAGGGCCATGAGCAGTTCTTC. Residues: CAISDRGQGHEQFF.

This clone was counted a few times. The chain couples TRBV4-3 to TRBJ2-1; 9 positions agree with TRBD2. The V segment lost 3 bases and the J segment 2 bases; nucleotides outside the gene matches: 8. CDR1 is LGHNA, CDR2 YSLEER, per germline. The CDR3 length is 17 residues. CDR3 nucleotide sequence: TGCGCCAGCAGCCACGATCTAGCGGGACGGACCTACAATGAGCAGTTCTTC. This codes for CASSHDLAGRTYNEQFF.

This clone was detected a few times. CDR3 protein: CASSPGVGGSPLHF. In DNA form, the CDR3 reads TGTGCCAGTAGTCCAGGGGTCGGAGGATCACCCCTCCACTTT. The gene calls are TRBV19 and TRBJ1-6; possibly TRBD1 for D (6 bases). This CDR3 has 14 residues. Per the germline V gene, CDR1 is LNHDA and CDR2 is SQIVND (reference sequence). Trimming took 5 bases from V and 10 from J, leaving 15 bases between them. The entire variable domain, with the rest obtained from reference TRBV19 and TRBJ1-6, is as follows: DGGITQSPKYLFRKEGQNVTLSCEQNLNHDAMYWYRQDPGQGLRLIYYSQIVNDFQKGDIAEGYSVSREKKESFPLTVTSAQKNPTAFYLCASSPGVGGSPLHFGNGTRLTVT.

The CDR3 here is CASSAGQVNTEAFF. DNA for the CDR3: TGTGCCAGCAGCGCGGGACAGGTGAACACTGAAGCTTTCTTT. The chain uses TRBV5-4 and TRBJ1-1, with 8 nucleotides matching TRBD1. The V and J ends lost 4 bases and 0 bases, in that order; junction bases with no gene match: 2. CDR3 length: 14 residues. The germline V gene has CDR1 SGHNT and CDR2 YYREEE (reference sequence).

The chain combines TRBV7-9 with TRBJ1-2; unclear D gene. Germline loops: CDR1 SEHNR, CDR2 FQNEAQ (reference sequence). V lost 1 base and J lost 2, with 2 bases in between. This CDR3 has 12 residues. The CDR3 loop reads CASSLDNYGYTF. The CDR3 coding sequence is TGTGCCAGCAGCTTAGACAACTATGGCTACACCTTC.

The chain joins TRBV27 to TRBJ2-1, with TRBD2 matching 12 bases. From germline, CDR1 is MNHEY and CDR2 SMNVEV (reference sequence). The CDR3 sequence is 16 residues long. The V gene end was trimmed by 6 bases and the J gene end by 10 bases; junction bases not matched to a gene: 13. This chain's CDR3 is CASSSHSSGRANEQFF. CDR3 nucleotides: TGTGCCAGCAGCTCCCATTCTAGCGGGAGGGCCAACGAGCAGTTCTTC.

The rearrangement joins TRBV29-1 to TRBJ2-5, with a tentative D call TRBD1 (6 bases). This CDR3 has 12 residues. Trimming left V 7 bases short and J 5 bases short, with 14 bases between. Germline assignment: CDR1 SQVTM and CDR2 ANQGSEA. The CDR3 DNA sequence: TGCAGCGGCAGGACAGCATTGGAGACCCAGTACTTC. This sequence encodes CSGRTALETQYF.

This chain links TRBV15 with TRBJ2-7, with 12 positions matching TRBD1. The germline CDR1 and CDR2 sequences are LNHNV and YYDKDF (reference sequence). V lost 8 bases, J lost 7 bases, and 6 bases stayed unmatched. The CDR3 runs to 13 residues. CDR3 sequence: CATLGQGAGEQYF. CDR3 bases: TGTGCCACCCTGGGACAGGGGGCTGGAGAGCAGTACTTC. Using reference TRBV15 and TRBJ2-7 for the parts outside the CDR3, the full variable domain is DAMVIQNPRYQVTQFGKPVTLSCSQTLNHNVMYWYQQKSSQAPKLLFHYYDKDFNNEADTPDNFQSRRPNTSFCFLDIRSPGLGDTAMYLCATLGQGAGEQYFGPGTRLTVT.

This chain links TRBV19 with TRBJ2-2; D not certain. CDR1 is LNHDA, CDR2 SQIVND, per germline (reference sequence). V was pared by 3 bases and J by 6 bases, with 5 bases between. The CDR3 contains 12 residues. The CDR3 sequence: CASSMGSGELFF. CDR3 sequence (DNA): TGTGCCAGTAGTATGGGGTCCGGGGAGCTGTTTTTT.

The V call is TRBV7-8, the J call TRBJ2-7; D gene ambiguous. The length of the CDR3 is 11 residues. Germline values: CDR1 SGHVS, CDR2 FQNEAQ. Trimming removed 5 bases at V and 6 bases at J, with 8 bases between. In nucleotides, the CDR3 is TGTGCCAGCAGCGACGGACCCGAGCAGTACTTC. It codes for CASSDGPEQYF.

The CDR3 is CASSLLAGGGEQFF. Written as DNA, the CDR3 is TGTGCCAGCAGTTTACTAGCGGGGGGGGGTGAGCAGTTCTTC. This chain uses TRBV27 with TRBJ2-1, with 12 bases matching TRBD2. Germline V gives CDR1 MNHEY, CDR2 SMNVEV (reference sequence). V trimming: 2 bases; J trimming: 9 bases; junction bases outside the gene matches: 2. CDR3 length equals 14 residues.

The chain combines TRBV30 with TRBJ2-7; D is unresolved. This CDR3 region has 12 residues. CDR1 GTSNPN and CDR2 SVGIG come from the germline V gene (reference sequence). The ends were cut back, 4 bases at V and 0 bases at J, with 7 bases in the middle. The CDR3 region is CAWTENSYEQYF. CDR3 nucleotides: TGTGCCTGGACAGAGAACTCCTACGAGCAGTACTTC.

This clone was picked up one time. The chain is built from TRBV6-4 and TRBJ1-2; 9 nucleotides line up with TRBD1. This CDR3 region has 13 residues. Looked up from germline, CDR1 is MRHNA and CDR2 is SNTAGT. V was clipped by 6 bases and J by 5 bases; unmatched bases: 4. The CDR3 is CASRGQGTYGYTF. CDR3 nucleotides: TGTGCCAGCAGGGGACAGGGCACTTATGGCTACACCTTC.

The CDR3 DNA sequence: TGTGCCAGCATCCAGGGGCATGGCTACACCTTC. The encoded protein is CASIQGHGYTF. The rearrangement uses TRBV28 and TRBJ1-2; D may be TRBD1 (6 bases). This CDR3 is 11 amino acids long. Trimming stripped 7 bases from V and 6 bases from J, with 9 bases between. The germline gives CDR1 MDHEN, CDR2 SYDVKM.

The chain carries TRBV11-2 and TRBJ2-7; no clear D. Germline V gene lookup returns CDR1 SGHAT and CDR2 FQNNGV. The CDR3 runs to 11 residues. Trimming left V 4 bases short and J 2 bases short, with 3 bases between. Here the CDR3 reads CASSSAYEQYF. CDR3 nucleotides: TGTGCCAGCAGCTCTGCCTACGAGCAGTACTTC.

The chain joins TRBV7-9 to TRBJ2-2; either TRBD1 or TRBD2 may fit D (5 bases each). Germline assignment: CDR1 SEHNR and CDR2 FQNEAQ (reference sequence). Trimming removed 0 bases at V and 6 bases at J, with 14 bases between. This CDR3 spans 16 amino acids. The CDR3 DNA reads TGTGCCAGCAGCTTAGCGGGGGAACTAGTGTCCGGGGAGCTGTTTTTT. Translating it yields CASSLAGELVSGELFF. The entire variable domain, with the rest obtained from reference TRBV7-9 and TRBJ2-2, is as follows: DTGVSQNPRHKITKRGQNVTFRCDPISEHNRLYWYRQTLGQGPEFLTYFQNEAQLEKSRLLSDRFSAERPKGSFSTLEIQRTEQGDSAMYLCASSLAGELVSGELFFGEGSRLTVL.

On this clone: The same CDR3 is also encoded by other DNA sequences in this sample. The chain joins TRBV15 to TRBJ2-7; D is uncertain. The V gene lost 0 bases and the J gene lost 7 bases, with 7 bases spanning the gap. This CDR3 has 12 residues. The V gene's germline CDR1 is LNHNV and CDR2 YYDKDF (reference sequence). The DNA of the CDR3 is TGTGCCACCAGCAGAGATGAGGATGAGCAGTACTTC. This translates into CATSRDEDEQYF.

This clone was counted between two and nine times. The chain uses TRBV6-6 and TRBJ1-2; the D is unclear. The germline gives CDR1 MNHNY, CDR2 SVGAGI (reference sequence). The CDR3 has 16 residues. V was pared by 6 bases and J by 4 bases, with 21 bases between. The CDR3 coding sequence is TGTGCCAGCAGCACCCAGACTCGGGTCTTTACCTATGGCTACACCTTC. It specifies CASSTQTRVFTYGYTF.